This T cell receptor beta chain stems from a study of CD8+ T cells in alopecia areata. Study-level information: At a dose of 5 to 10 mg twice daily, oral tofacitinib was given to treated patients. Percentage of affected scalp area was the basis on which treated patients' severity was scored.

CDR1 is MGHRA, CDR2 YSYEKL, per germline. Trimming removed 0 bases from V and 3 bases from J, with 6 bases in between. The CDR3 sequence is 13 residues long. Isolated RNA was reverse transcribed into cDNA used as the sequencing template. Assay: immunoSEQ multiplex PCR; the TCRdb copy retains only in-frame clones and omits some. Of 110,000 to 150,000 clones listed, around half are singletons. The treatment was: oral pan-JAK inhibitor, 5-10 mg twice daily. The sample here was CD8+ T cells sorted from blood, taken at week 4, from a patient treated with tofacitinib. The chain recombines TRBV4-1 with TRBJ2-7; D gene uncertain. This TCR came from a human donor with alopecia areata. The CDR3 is CASSQELSYEQYF. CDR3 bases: TGCGCCAGCAGCCAAGAACTCAGCTACGAGCAGTACTTC.